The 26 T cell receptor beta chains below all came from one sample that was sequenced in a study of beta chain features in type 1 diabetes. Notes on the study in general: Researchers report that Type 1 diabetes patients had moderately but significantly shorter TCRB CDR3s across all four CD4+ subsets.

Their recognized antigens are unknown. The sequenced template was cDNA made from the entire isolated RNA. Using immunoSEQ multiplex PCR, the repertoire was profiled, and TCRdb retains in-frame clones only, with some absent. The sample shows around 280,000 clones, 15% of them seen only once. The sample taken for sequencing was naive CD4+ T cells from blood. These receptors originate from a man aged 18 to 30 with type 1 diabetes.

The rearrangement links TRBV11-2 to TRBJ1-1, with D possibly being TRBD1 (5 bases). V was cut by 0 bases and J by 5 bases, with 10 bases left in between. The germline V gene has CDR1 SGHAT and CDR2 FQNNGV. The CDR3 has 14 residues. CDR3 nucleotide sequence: TGTGCCAGCAGCTTAGAAAGGGGATTGACTGAAGCTTTCTTT. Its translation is CASSLERGLTEAFF.

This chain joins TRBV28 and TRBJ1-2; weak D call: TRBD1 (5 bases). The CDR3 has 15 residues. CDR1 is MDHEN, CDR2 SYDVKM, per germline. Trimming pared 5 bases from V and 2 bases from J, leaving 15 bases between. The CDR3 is CASSPLGVTNYGYTF. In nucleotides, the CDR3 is TGTGCCAGCAGTCCTTTAGGGGTGACGAACTATGGCTACACCTTC.

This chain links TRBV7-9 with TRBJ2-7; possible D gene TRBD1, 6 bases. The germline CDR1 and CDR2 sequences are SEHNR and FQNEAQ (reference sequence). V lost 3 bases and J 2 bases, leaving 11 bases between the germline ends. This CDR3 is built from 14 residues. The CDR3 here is CASSFGGQTYEQYF. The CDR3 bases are TGTGCCAGCAGCTTTGGAGGACAGACCTACGAGCAGTACTTC.

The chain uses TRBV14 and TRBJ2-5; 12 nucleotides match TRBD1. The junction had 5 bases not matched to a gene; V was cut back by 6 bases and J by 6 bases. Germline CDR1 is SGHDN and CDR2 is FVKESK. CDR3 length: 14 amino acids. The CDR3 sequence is CASRGQGASKTQYF. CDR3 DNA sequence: TGTGCCAGCAGGGGACAGGGGGCGTCGAAGACCCAGTACTTC.

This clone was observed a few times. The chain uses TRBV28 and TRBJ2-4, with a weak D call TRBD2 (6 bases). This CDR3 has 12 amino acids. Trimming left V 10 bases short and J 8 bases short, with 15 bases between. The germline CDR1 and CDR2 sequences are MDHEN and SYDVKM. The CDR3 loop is CATGTPGDIQYF. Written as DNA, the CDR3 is TGTGCCACAGGGACTCCCGGAGACATTCAGTACTTC.

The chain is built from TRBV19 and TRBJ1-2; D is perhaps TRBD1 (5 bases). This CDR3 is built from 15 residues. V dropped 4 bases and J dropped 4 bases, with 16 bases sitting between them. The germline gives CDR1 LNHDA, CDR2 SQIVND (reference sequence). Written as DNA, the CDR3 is TGTGCCAGTAGTAGCCGGGACTCCACGATCTATGGCTACACCTTC. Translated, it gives CASSSRDSTIYGYTF.

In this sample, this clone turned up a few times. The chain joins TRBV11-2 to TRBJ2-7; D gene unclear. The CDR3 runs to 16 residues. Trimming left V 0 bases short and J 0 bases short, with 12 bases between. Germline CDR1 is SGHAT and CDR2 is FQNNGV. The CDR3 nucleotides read TGTGCCAGCAGCTTAGAGAGACTCCCGAGCTCCTACGAGCAGTACTTC. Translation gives CASSLERLPSSYEQYF. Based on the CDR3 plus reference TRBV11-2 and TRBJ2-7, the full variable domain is EAGVAQSPRYKIIEKRQSVAFWCNPISGHATLYWYQQILGQGPKLLIQFQNNGVVDDSQLPKDRFSAERLKGVDSTLKIQPAKLEDSAVYLCASSLERLPSSYEQYFGPGTRLTVT.

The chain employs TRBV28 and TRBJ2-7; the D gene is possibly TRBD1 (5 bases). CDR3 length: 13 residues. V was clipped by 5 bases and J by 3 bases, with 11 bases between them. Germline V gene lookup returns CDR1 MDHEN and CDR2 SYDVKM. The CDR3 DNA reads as TGTGCCAGCAGTGGACAAAAGAGCTACGAGCAGTACTTC. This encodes CASSGQKSYEQYF.

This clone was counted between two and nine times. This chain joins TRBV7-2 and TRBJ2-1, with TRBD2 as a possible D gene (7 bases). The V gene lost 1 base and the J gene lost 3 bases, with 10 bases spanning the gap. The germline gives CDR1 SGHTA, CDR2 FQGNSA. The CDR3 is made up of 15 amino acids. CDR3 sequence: CASSLVGGRYNEQFF. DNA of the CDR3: TGTGCCAGCAGCTTAGTGGGGGGGCGCTACAATGAGCAGTTCTTC.

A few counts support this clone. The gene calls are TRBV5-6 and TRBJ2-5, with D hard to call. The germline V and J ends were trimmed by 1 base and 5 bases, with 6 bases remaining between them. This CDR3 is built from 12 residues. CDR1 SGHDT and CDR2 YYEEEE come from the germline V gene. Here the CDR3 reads CASSLFVETQYF. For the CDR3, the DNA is TGTGCCAGCAGCTTGTTCGTGGAGACCCAGTACTTC.

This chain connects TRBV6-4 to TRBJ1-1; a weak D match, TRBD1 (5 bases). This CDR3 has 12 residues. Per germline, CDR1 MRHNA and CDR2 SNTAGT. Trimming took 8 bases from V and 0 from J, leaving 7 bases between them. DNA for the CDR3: TGTGCCAGCCGGGGGATGAACACTGAAGCTTTCTTT. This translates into CASRGMNTEAFF.

Here the CDR3 reads CASSPSPGLTGELFF. The CDR3, as DNA: TGTGCCAGCTCACCCTCTCCCGGGTTAACCGGGGAGCTGTTTTTT. This chain joins TRBV18 and TRBJ2-2; D call uncertain. From germline, CDR1 is KGHSH and CDR2 LQKENI. This CDR3 comprises 15 residues. V gave up 3 bases and J gave up 5 bases, with 13 bases separating them.

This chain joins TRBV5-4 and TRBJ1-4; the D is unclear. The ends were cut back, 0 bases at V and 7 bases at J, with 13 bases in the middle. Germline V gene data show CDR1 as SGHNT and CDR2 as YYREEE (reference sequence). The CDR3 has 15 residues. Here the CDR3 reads CASSLGYPGVEKLFF. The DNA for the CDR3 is TGTGCCAGCAGCTTGGGGTACCCCGGAGTTGAAAAACTGTTTTTT.

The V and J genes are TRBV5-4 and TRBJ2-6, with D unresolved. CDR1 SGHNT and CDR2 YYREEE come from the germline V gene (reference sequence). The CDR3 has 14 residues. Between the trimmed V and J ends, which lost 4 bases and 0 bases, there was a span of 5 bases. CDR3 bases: TGTGCCAGCAGCCGGTCCTCTGGGGCCAACGTCCTGACTTTC. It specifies CASSRSSGANVLTF.

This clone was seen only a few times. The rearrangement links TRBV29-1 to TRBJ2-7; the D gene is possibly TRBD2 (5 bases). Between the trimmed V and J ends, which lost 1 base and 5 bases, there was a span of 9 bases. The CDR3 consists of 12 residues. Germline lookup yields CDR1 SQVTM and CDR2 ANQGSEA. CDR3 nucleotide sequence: TGCAGCGTTGAAGGGCGGCGGGACGAGCAGTACTTC. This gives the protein CSVEGRRDEQYF.

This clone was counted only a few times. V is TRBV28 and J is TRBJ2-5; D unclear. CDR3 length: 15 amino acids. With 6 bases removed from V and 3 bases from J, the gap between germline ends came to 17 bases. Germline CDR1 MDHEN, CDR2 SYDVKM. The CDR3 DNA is TGTGCCAGCAGCCACTCTAAAATGGTTGAAGAGACCCAGTACTTC. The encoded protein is CASSHSKMVEETQYF. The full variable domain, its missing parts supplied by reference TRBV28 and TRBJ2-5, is DVKVTQSSRYLVKRTGEKVFLECVQDMDHENMFWYRQDPGLGLRLIYFSYDVKMKEKGDIPEGYSVSREKKERFSLILESASTNQTSMYLCASSHSKMVEETQYFGPGTRLLVL.

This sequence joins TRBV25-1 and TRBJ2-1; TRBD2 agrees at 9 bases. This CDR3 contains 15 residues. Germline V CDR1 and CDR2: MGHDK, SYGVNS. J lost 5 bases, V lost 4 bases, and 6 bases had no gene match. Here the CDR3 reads CASSARLAEDNEQFF. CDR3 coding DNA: TGTGCCAGCAGTGCCCGACTAGCGGAGGACAATGAGCAGTTCTTC.

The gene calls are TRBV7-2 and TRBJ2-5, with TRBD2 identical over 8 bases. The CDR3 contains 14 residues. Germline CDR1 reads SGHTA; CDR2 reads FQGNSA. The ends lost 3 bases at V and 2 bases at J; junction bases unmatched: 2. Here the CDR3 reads CASSFIAGQETQYF. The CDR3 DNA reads TGTGCCAGCAGCTTTATAGCGGGGCAAGAGACCCAGTACTTC.

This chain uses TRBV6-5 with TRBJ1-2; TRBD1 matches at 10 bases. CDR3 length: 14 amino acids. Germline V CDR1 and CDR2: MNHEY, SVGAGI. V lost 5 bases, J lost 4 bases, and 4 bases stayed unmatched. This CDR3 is CASSPTGGTYGYTF. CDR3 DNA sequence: TGTGCCAGCAGTCCGACAGGGGGCACCTATGGCTACACCTTC.

DNA of the CDR3: TGTGCCAGCAGCTTTAGAAGCGCAGTGAGCACCGGGGAGCTGTTTTTT. Translation: CASSFRSAVSTGELFF. The chain joins TRBV11-2 to TRBJ2-2; D unclear. CDR1 is SGHAT, CDR2 FQNNGV, per germline. Trimming pared 3 bases from V and 4 bases from J, leaving 15 bases between. CDR3 length: 16 residues.

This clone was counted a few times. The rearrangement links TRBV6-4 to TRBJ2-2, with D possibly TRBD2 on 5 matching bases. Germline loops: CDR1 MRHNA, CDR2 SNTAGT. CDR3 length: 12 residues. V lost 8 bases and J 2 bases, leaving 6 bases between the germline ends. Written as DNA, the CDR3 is TGTGCCAGCGGGAGAAACACCGGGGAGCTGTTTTTT. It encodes CASGRNTGELFF.

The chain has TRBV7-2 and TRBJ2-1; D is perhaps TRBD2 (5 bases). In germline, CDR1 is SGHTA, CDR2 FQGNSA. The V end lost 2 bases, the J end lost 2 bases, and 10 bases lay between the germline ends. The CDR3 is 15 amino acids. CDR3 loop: CASSLSVATYNEQFF. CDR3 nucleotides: TGTGCCAGCAGCTTATCAGTAGCGACCTACAATGAGCAGTTCTTC.

The CDR3 here is CAWTWGGGGLMNTEAFF. DNA of the CDR3: TGTGCCTGGACCTGGGGAGGCGGGGGTCTTATGAACACTGAAGCTTTCTTT. This chain links TRBV30 with TRBJ1-1; D possibly corresponds to TRBD1 (5 bases). Germline CDR1 is GTSNPN and CDR2 is SVGIG (reference sequence). This CDR3 comprises 17 residues. The V end lost 4 bases, the J end lost 0 bases, and 21 bases lay between the germline ends.

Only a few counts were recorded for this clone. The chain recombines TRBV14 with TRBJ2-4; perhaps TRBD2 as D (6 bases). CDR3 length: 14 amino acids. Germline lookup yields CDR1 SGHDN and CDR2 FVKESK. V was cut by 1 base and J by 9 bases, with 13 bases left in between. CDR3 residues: CASSQGTGVGIQYF. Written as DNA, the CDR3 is TGTGCCAGCAGCCAAGGAACGGGGGTTGGCATTCAGTACTTC.

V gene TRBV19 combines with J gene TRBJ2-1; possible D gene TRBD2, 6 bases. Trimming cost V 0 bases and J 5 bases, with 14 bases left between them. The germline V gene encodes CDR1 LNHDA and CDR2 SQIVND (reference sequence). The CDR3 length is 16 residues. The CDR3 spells CASSIDLGRDDNEQFF. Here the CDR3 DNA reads TGTGCCAGTAGTATAGATTTAGGGCGGGACGACAATGAGCAGTTCTTC.

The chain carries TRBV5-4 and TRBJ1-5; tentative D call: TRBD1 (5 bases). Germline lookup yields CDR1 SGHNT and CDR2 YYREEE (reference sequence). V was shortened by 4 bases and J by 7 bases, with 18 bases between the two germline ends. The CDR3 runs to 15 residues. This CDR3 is CASSNGGVGGQPQHF. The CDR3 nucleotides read TGTGCCAGCAGCAATGGGGGGGTCGGGGGACAGCCCCAGCATTTT.